The present TCR beta chain was sequenced within a study of shared clonotypes between healthy human individuals. Study at large: Each donor contributed plates that comprised three CD4 naive, three CD4 memory, two CD8 naive and one CD8 memory.

To note about this clone: Its target is not known.

The V end lost 0 bases, the J end lost 4 bases, and 10 bases lay between the germline ends. Germline V lookup: CDR1 LNHNV, CDR2 YYDKDF (reference sequence). This CDR3 has 15 amino acids. Adult Caucasians living in Nashville, Tennessee made up all of the donors. Some clones are missing from TCRdb's copy, which holds only in-frame ones; the method was immunoSEQ multiplex PCR. This table has roughly 680,000 clones, 72% appearing once. Study findings and constraints: Researchers sampled only blood; tissue repertoires likely differ.

The TCR sequence derives from a woman between 25 and 40 years old in good health. V usage is TRBV15 and J usage is TRBJ2-1; D gene unclear. Sequencing was done on a sample of memory CD4+ T cells sorted from blood. The subset denotes: CD45RA-negative fraction. The CDR3 DNA sequence: TGTGCCACCAGCAGAGATAGAAGGACGTACAATGAGCAGTTCTTC. It yields the protein CATSRDRRTYNEQFF.